The entry below gives a single T cell receptor beta chain sequence along with its context. What antigen it recognizes has not been identified. Per-base qualities were not stored, and no clone one base away is much larger. Other nucleotide sequences in the sample specify the same CDR3. This record comes from a study of cytomegalovirus exposure and HLA in healthy donors (dated by TCRdb to between 2016 and 2019). Context from the whole study: An earlier analysis of some 600 of the donors reported 276 Gb of sequence data and approximately 120 million unique TCR beta sequences obtained from about 180 million T cells. An early release covering over 500 HLA-typed donors comprised approximately 300 gigabases of sequencing data and some 79 million unique TCR sequences. Among 398 genotyped donors of the cohort, an average of around 240,000 unique TCR beta nucleotide sequences were sequenced per donor, about a sixth of them non-productive. In the later analysis, no new phenotypic data were used to find candidate immune exposures; instead, reliance was placed on TCR beta sequences and their occurrence across donors. HLA typing included class I and class II loci at four-digit resolution. To decide whether each TCR beta V gene segment behaved as functional or pseudogenic, an earlier analysis of approximately 600 of the donors relied on high-throughput TCR beta sequencing. The study profiled the T cell repertoires of fewer than 850 subjects by immunosequencing and related them to cytomegalovirus serostatus. Along with the approximately 620-subject first cohort, a separate validation cohort of over a hundred different subjects was used. The study was designed to test whether signatures of past pathogen exposure could be identified by cataloging public T cell receptors. The study combined high-throughput TCR immunosequencing, statistical association of individual TCRs with disease status, and machine learning to predict cytomegalovirus infection status. The number of typed donors differed by locus: about 629-640 for A, B, C, DRB1 and DQB1; 500 to 550 for DQA1; roughly 600 for DPA1; and about 450 for DPB1. Donor age, sex, ethnicity and CMV serostatus were compiled together with the repertoire data. A later analysis re-analyzed previously published TCR beta repertoires from roughly 690 donors and added high-resolution HLA genotyping to study TCR occurrence patterns. Of the 300 to 450 genotyped donors, roughly 80% were placed in the genetic ancestry cluster associated with self-reported Caucasian donors. Because of strong linkage in the cohort, five DR-DQ haplotypes were treated as single units for association and clustering. Every discovery cohort repertoire had been produced on one sequencing platform. A later genetic analysis took genome-wide SNP genotypes for about 55% of the 666 donors and used that subset as a discovery cohort.

The protocol used for the library was the immunoSEQ multiplex PCR assay. For the multiplex PCR, a mixture combining 60 forward primers for TCR Vbeta segments and 13 reverse primers for TCR Jbeta segments was used. The CDR3 region of rearranged TCR beta genes was amplified from genomic DNA by a multiplex PCR assay. The amplified TCR beta libraries were sequenced on the Illumina HiSeq System as 87-base-pair reads. As for how the authors treated the data: A later analysis counted approximately 76 million unique TCR beta chains across the 640 or so repertoires, and approximately 11 million of these chains were shared by at least two donors. Raw reads were error-corrected and collapsed into unique sequences by a nearest-neighbor algorithm in which closely related sequences were merged to remove PCR and sequencing errors. CDR3 sequences were aligned to IMGT reference sequences to assign V, D and J gene segments. For a sequence to be retained, at least a six-nucleotide match to both a V gene segment and a J gene segment was required. Rearrangements were called productive when the CDR3 lacked stop codons and stayed in frame with V and J; all others were non-productive. Following IMGT convention, CDR3 was defined as the stretch from the second conserved V-encoded cysteine up to the conserved J-encoded phenylalanine. The earlier analysis of about 590 of the donors excluded sequences that lacked an unambiguous match to a single V gene segment. An earlier analysis of 587 of the donors called V segments functional above 56.7% productive rearrangements and segregating when the between-donor standard deviation exceeded 5%. A statistical classification framework was built for diagnosing cytomegalovirus status from the catalog of TCR beta chain sequences. A later analysis assigned V and J genes by comparing TCR nucleotide sequences with IMGT/GENE-DB human TR gene sequences. The TCRdist pipeline was used in a later analysis to assign CDR3 sequences and most-parsimonious VDJ recombination scenarios. In a later analysis, each TCR beta chain was defined by its CDR3 amino acid sequence together with its V-gene family, and reads without a unique V-gene family were excluded. To address suspected cross-contamination and a sequencing artifact, a later analysis removed over 500 highly shared, low-generation-probability nucleotide sequences. In a later analysis, a clonal expansion index was calculated for each public chain from normalized within-repertoire ranks of inferred template counts. In a later analysis, generation probabilities were computed with a VDJ recombination model fitted to out-of-frame rearrangements, and the resulting probabilities were checked against IGoR. Hypergeometric tests were used in a later analysis to score TCR-TCR, TCR-HLA and TCR-CMV co-occurrence, with a repertoire-size bias correction applied to the TCR pairs. False discovery rates were estimated in a later analysis by permuting HLA or CMV assignments 20 times. A later analysis grouped co-occurring TCRs with DBSCAN, adding TCRdist sequence similarity when clustering within HLA-allele-positive subsets. Co-occurrence clustering excluded repertoires with fewer than 30,000 or more than 120,000 public chains, plus five with anomalous nucleotide sharing. TCRdb provides this immuneACCESS table in a form limited to in-frame rearrangements. Some clones are lacking; in checked studies, under half of them reflect an unresolved V gene, and why the rest are absent is not known. V, J and clone size are taken as reported in that table, and D and trimming were inferred from the DNA itself. Across this sample there are about 200,000 clones, with 82% seen only once. Of the sample, about 0.1% is held by the ten largest clones.

In total, approximately 700 healthy bone marrow donors made up the cohort. Cohort members were all nominally healthy when sampled, although unrecorded immune exposures were likely present. The donor tested CMV seronegative, placing the donor among the 300 to 450 seronegative members of the cohort. Each donor provided a peripheral blood sample, and peripheral blood mononuclear cells were used for TCR beta sequencing. Genomic DNA was extracted from the blood cell samples with the Qiagen DNeasy Blood Extraction Kit. Results and caveats for the whole study, not just this receptor: A further reported finding was that TCR beta sequences accurately predicted the HLA-A and HLA-B alleles for most subjects in the first cohort. In a later genetic analysis, a missense DCLRE1C variant was associated with V-gene and J-gene trimming of TCR beta chains, and the association was replicated in an independent cohort. Compared with the roughly 670-donor mean, donors in an Asian-associated ancestry cluster had fewer N-insertions in productive TCRs, according to a later genetic analysis. In a later analysis, TCR association rates were found to vary across HLA loci, with the most associated TCRs seen for DRB1 alleles and the fewest for HLA-C alleles. Cytomegalovirus status was reported to be diagnosed by the classifier with high specificity and sensitivity in both the original and validation cohorts. Because some donors lacked HLA typing at each locus, the association tests relied only on the typed subset. While some public TCRs were present in many individuals, most TCR sequences turned up only very rarely across donors. When HLA alleles, especially DR and DQ, strongly co-occurred, attributing TCR associations to individual alleles was difficult. In vitro tests confirmed that a few of the cytomegalovirus-associated TCR beta chains recognize cytomegalovirus antigens. According to a later analysis, parvovirus B19, influenza, CMV and Epstein-Barr virus appeared linked to several top co-occurrence clusters. A total of 164 TCR beta chains were listed by the study as associated with cytomegalovirus. Compared with equally common non-associated chains, HLA-associated TCR beta chains in a later analysis were more clonally expanded and had lower generation probabilities. The earlier analysis of some 540 of the donors excluded some 15 rarely observed V segments, including chromosome 9 orphons, because counts were too low. The cohort was sequenced for TCR beta chains only, and without alpha or paired-chain data the features that could be detected were limited. Immune exposure information for the cohort was limited to CMV serostatus. Correlated functional status among segregating V segments might reflect linkage disequilibrium, but an unknown experimental factor could not be ruled out. It was suggested by the authors that the approach could potentially be generalized to other disease states and immunological phenotypes. A group of highly shared sequence variants was considered likely to be a technical artifact of the sequencing pipeline. Presence/absence analyses assumed roughly uniform sequencing depth across donors, an assumption that may not hold. In an earlier analysis of 450 to 750 of the donors, most TCR beta V segments appeared in productive rearrangements about 87% or about 30% of the time, broadly matching IMGT annotations. According to a later analysis, most CMV-associated TCR beta chains appeared to be HLA-restricted, and the HLA associations seemed to be driven largely by CMV exposure. At a false discovery rate of 0.05, a later analysis linked 16,000 or so TCR beta sequences to specific HLA alleles.

The material sequenced was PBMCs. This TCR derives from a boy between 2 and 10 years old in good health and CMV-seronegative.

The DNA sequence follows: TGTGCCAGCAGCTTGTATGGAGGGGGGGCTGGAAACACCATATATTTT. Its coded protein is CASSLYGGGAGNTIYF. The chain links TRBV5-4 with TRBJ1-3; TRBD1 is perhaps the D gene, given 6 matching bases. Relative to germline, V is 1 base shorter and J is 2 bases shorter, with 13 bases between their ends. The CDR1 and CDR2 encoded by the germline V gene (reference sequence) are SGHNT and YYREEE. The CDR3 starts with the cysteine, ends with the phenylalanine, and has 16 residues. Only the CDR3 part of the read is kept: 48 bases, read in frame from the first base.